The 28 T cell receptor beta chains given below trace back to one sample, sequenced in a study of T cells in Graves' hyperthyroidism and ophthalmopathy (dated by TCRdb to the late 2010s). The library was produced with multiplex PCR. The sequencer was an Illumina HiSeq 2000. The TCR beta CDR3 regions were amplified from RNA transcripts. For the first round of RT-PCR on the TCR CDR3, the HTBI primer set was used together with the Qiagen OneStep RT-PCR kit. Using fastp trimming at Q25 and MiXCR clonotype assembly, TCRdb reanalyzed the public sequencing data and kept in-frame beta chains. Identical CDR3 proteins give one entry, which carries the most common genes and DNA. For this sample the table gives 480,000 or so distinct CDR3 sequences, of which 46% were detected only once. The ten largest make up about 40% of the sample. Sequenced sample: peripheral blood or thyroid tissue (not recorded which). Receptors were obtained from an adult woman with Graves' disease, either hyperthyroidism or ophthalmopathy (not recorded which).

This rearrangement joins TRBV20-1 to TRBJ2-5, with no clear D. V lost 3 bases and J 5 bases, leaving 13 bases between the germline ends. CDR1 DFQATT and CDR2 SNEGSKA come from the germline V gene (reference sequence). CDR3 size: 13 residues. CDR3 DNA: TGCAGTGCTAGGAGGCCTAACGGGGAGACCCAGTACTTC. As protein: CSARRPNGETQYF.

The sample holds a few counts of this clonotype. The rearrangement joins TRBV7-2 to TRBJ1-1, with 7 bases identical to TRBD1. The germline gives CDR1 SGHTA, CDR2 FQGNSA. This CDR3 has 15 amino acids. V trimming: 3 bases; J trimming: 1 base; junction bases outside the gene matches: 5. CDR3 sequence (DNA): TGTGCCAGCAGCTTCCGACAGGGACCGAACACTGAAGCTTTCTTT. Protein: CASSFRQGPNTEAFF.

On this clonotype: At one boundary the junction diverges from the germline segment, which might be a read error. This rearrangement joins TRBV29-1 to TRBJ2-7; D possibly matches TRBD1 or TRBD2 (5 bases each). The CDR3 covers 11 residues. Germline V gene sequence: CDR1 SQVTM, CDR2 ANQGSEA. CDR3: CSVEGTGELYF. CDR3 DNA sequence: TGCAGCGTCGAGGGGACCGGGGAGCTGTACTTC.

This clonotype came up many times. V and J are TRBV19 and TRBJ1-2; perhaps TRBD1 as D (5 bases). The CDR3 totals 15 residues. Between the trimmed V and J ends, which lost 6 bases and 3 bases, there was a span of 17 bases. Per germline, CDR1 LNHDA and CDR2 SQIVND (reference sequence). Written as DNA, the CDR3 is TGTGCCAGTAGACCCGACAGTCCTGGGGACTATGGCTACACCTTC. Translated: CASRPDSPGDYGYTF.

This clonotype was seen just once. The chain employs TRBV10-3 and TRBJ2-5; D may be TRBD1 (5 bases). CDR3 size: 14 residues. Germline assignment: CDR1 ENHRY and CDR2 SYGVKD. Trimming left V 4 bases short and J 4 bases short, with 13 bases between. The CDR3 region is CAISGTGIRETQYF. As DNA, the CDR3 is TGTGCCATCAGTGGTACAGGTATCCGAGAGACCCAGTACTTC.

This chain links TRBV12-3 or TRBV12-4 with TRBJ1-5; tentative D call: TRBD1 (5 bases). There are 15 residues in the CDR3. Trimming shortened V by 3 bases and J by 0 bases, and 9 bases separated the two germline ends. The CDR3 DNA reads as TGTGCCAGCAGTTTTGGGACCCATAGCAATCAGCCCCAGCATTTT. Translation: CASSFGTHSNQPQHF.

This clonotype is a singleton in its sample. This may come from a read error, since a much larger clone is one base off. The chain is built from TRBV20-1 and TRBJ2-7, with 7 bases lining up with TRBD2. Germline loops: CDR1 DFQATT, CDR2 SNEGSKA (reference sequence). The CDR3 length is 13 residues. DNA for the CDR3: TGCGGTGCTAGGGGAGGGTCGGTACACGAGCAGTACTTC. Its translation is CGARGGSVHEQYF.

The chain carries TRBV10-3 and TRBJ1-6; D is possibly TRBD1 (6 bases). Between the trimmed V and J ends, which lost 6 bases and 6 bases, there was a span of 9 bases. Germline V CDR1 and CDR2: ENHRY, SYGVKD. The CDR3 spans 13 residues. Here the CDR3 DNA reads TGTGCCATCAGGGGGGCAGCTAATTCACCCCTCCACTTT. It translates to CAIRGAANSPLHF.

In its sample, this clonotype was seen a few times. The J gene is TRBJ1-5, the V gene TRBV2; D is unresolved. CDR1 is SNHLY and CDR2 is FYNNEI in the germline V gene. The V end lost 3 bases, the J end lost 2 bases, and 11 bases lay between the germline ends. The CDR3 is made up of 15 amino acids. CDR3 bases: TGTGCCAGCAGTGATCTTGGGGTCGGCAATCAGCCCCAGCATTTT. This sequence encodes CASSDLGVGNQPQHF. Based on the CDR3 plus reference TRBV2 and TRBJ1-5, the full variable domain is EPEVTQTPSHQVTQMGQEVILRCVPISNHLYFYWYRQILGQKVEFLVSFYNNEISEKSEIFDDQFSVERPDGSNFTLKIRSTKLEDSAMYFCASSDLGVGNQPQHFGDGTRLSIL.

This clonotype came up once. This chain's CDR3 is CSAVRQGAASALHF. The CDR3 DNA follows: TGCAGTGCTGTCAGGCAGGGGGCAGCGTCAGCCCTCCACTTT. The J gene is TRBJ1-6, the V gene TRBV20-1, with TRBD1 matching 8 bases. V shed 5 bases, J shed 14 bases, and the junction held 14 bases outside the gene matches. The CDR3 is 14 amino acids. Germline-derived CDR1 and CDR2 are DFQATT and SNEGSKA (reference sequence).

The chain is built from TRBV5-1 and TRBJ2-7; no definite D call. Trimming pared 4 bases from V and 2 bases from J, leaving 16 bases between. Germline values: CDR1 SGHRS, CDR2 YFSETQ. CDR3 size: 15 residues. The CDR3 bases are TGCGCCAGCAGCCAGTCAGTGGGCGGACCCTACGAGCAGTACTTC. Translation gives CASSQSVGGPYEQYF.

The chain is built from TRBV3-1 and TRBJ2-7; D may be TRBD1 or TRBD2 (5 bases each). Germline CDR1 reads LGHDT; CDR2 reads YNNKEL (reference sequence). V was shortened by 3 bases and J by 3 bases, with 9 bases between the two germline ends. CDR3 length: 13 amino acids. This CDR3 reads CASSHRGYYEQYF. The DNA for the CDR3 is TGTGCCAGCAGCCACCGGGGCTACTACGAGCAGTACTTC.

This clonotype was counted only a few times. The chain is built from TRBV20-1 and TRBJ1-2; D remains ambiguous. The CDR3 is 11 residues long. V was trimmed by 1 base and J by 6 bases, leaving 6 bases between them. Germline V gene lookup returns CDR1 DFQATT and CDR2 SNEGSKA (reference sequence). The CDR3 spells CSARGENGYTF. For the CDR3, the DNA is TGCAGTGCTAGAGGCGAAAATGGCTACACCTTC.

At least ten counts were recorded for this clonotype. The rearrangement joins TRBV20-1 to TRBJ2-5; D may be TRBD2 (6 bases). The CDR3 is 15 residues long. Germline CDR1 is DFQATT and CDR2 is SNEGSKA (reference sequence). The V gene lost 4 bases and the J gene lost 1 base, with 16 bases spanning the gap. This CDR3 reads CSATRGSGPQETQYF. CDR3 in DNA: TGCAGTGCTACCCGAGGTAGCGGTCCCCAAGAGACCCAGTACTTC.

The CDR3 protein is CASSFDGVDTGELFF. The CDR3 coding sequence is TGTGCCAGCAGTTTTGACGGCGTGGATACCGGGGAGCTGTTTTTT. The rearrangement uses TRBV2 and TRBJ2-2; D uncertain. CDR1 SNHLY and CDR2 FYNNEI come from the germline V gene. The CDR3 totals 15 residues. V dropped 5 bases and J dropped 5 bases, with 15 bases sitting between them.

The sample holds a few counts of this clonotype. V gene TRBV7-8 combines with J gene TRBJ1-1; no clear D gene. The germline V and J ends were trimmed by 1 base and 3 bases, with 12 bases remaining between them. CDR1 is SGHVS, CDR2 FQNEAQ, per germline. The CDR3 is 15 residues long. CDR3 nucleotide sequence: TGTGCCAGCAGCTTAGAAGCGGGTTCCGACACTGAAGCTTTCTTT. Amino acids: CASSLEAGSDTEAFF.

This clonotype occurred a few times. This chain joins TRBV20-1 and TRBJ2-5; the D gene could be TRBD1 or TRBD2 (5 bases each). Germline V gene sequence: CDR1 DFQATT, CDR2 SNEGSKA (reference sequence). This CDR3 has 13 residues. V lost 6 bases, J lost 6 bases, and 17 bases lay in between. Here the CDR3 DNA reads TGCAGTGCCCAGATGGGGGAAATGCAGACCCAGTACTTC. Protein product: CSAQMGEMQTQYF.

This clonotype was recorded at least ten times. The chain uses TRBV20-1 and TRBJ1-1; the match to TRBD1 covers 8 bases. The CDR3 spans 13 residues. Germline V lookup: CDR1 DFQATT, CDR2 SNEGSKA (reference sequence). Losses at the gene ends were 5 bases for V and 1 base for J; bases not matched to a gene: 3. The CDR3 spells CSAPTGANTEAFF. DNA of the CDR3: TGCAGTGCTCCGACAGGGGCGAACACTGAAGCTTTCTTT.

This clonotype was picked up many times. The chain couples TRBV25-1 to TRBJ2-5, with D possibly matching TRBD2 (7 bases). The CDR3 extends over 16 amino acids. Germline CDR1 MGHDK, CDR2 SYGVNS. Trimming pared 5 bases from V and 5 bases from J, leaving 21 bases between. The CDR3 loop is CASSRMGAGADETQYF. CDR3 nucleotide sequence: TGTGCCAGCAGTCGTATGGGGGCGGGAGCTGACGAGACCCAGTACTTC. The full variable domain, with the rest looked up from reference TRBV25-1 and TRBJ2-5, is EADIYQTPRYLVIGTGKKITLECSQTMGHDKMYWYQQDPGMELHLIHYSYGVNSTEKGDLSSESTVSRIRTEHFPLTLESARPSHTSQYLCASSRMGAGADETQYFGPGTRLLVL.

V and J are TRBV29-1 and TRBJ2-7; 14 bases map to TRBD2. Near its end, the DNA agrees better with TRBJ2-1, so the J call may be wrong. The germline CDR1 and CDR2 sequences are SQVTM and ANQGSEA. There are 20 residues in the CDR3. The DNA of the CDR3 is TGCAGCGTTGAAGGTGCCCCGGGACTAGCGGGAGTTAAGAATTACAATGAGCAGTTCTTC. It is translated as CSVEGAPGLAGVKNYNEQFF.

With respect to this clonotype: At one end the junction does not follow the germline gene, possibly because of a read error. V and J are TRBV3-1 and TRBJ1-1; the D gene is possibly TRBD1 (5 bases). Germline V gene data show CDR1 as LGHDT and CDR2 as YNNKEL (reference sequence). The CDR3 covers 13 residues. The CDR3 DNA reads TGTGCCAGCAGCCAGGGAGGGGTCGCTGAAGCTTTCTTC. Its translation: CASSQGGVAEAFF.

The J gene is TRBJ1-5, the V gene TRBV5-1; 11 nucleotides align to TRBD1. Germline CDR1 and CDR2: SGHRS and YFSETQ. There are 16 residues in the CDR3. The junction had 10 bases not matched to a gene; V was cut back by 0 bases and J by 11 bases. CDR3 sequence (DNA): TGCGCCAGCAGCTTGGAGGGGACAGGGGGTATCGAGACCCAGCATTTT. It is translated as CASSLEGTGGIETQHF.

V usage is TRBV29-1 and J usage is TRBJ1-2; D not certain. The CDR3 loop spans 12 amino acids. Germline values: CDR1 SQVTM, CDR2 ANQGSEA. V shed 3 bases and J shed 4 bases, with 9 bases lying between them. The CDR3 spells CSVDGIAYGYTF. The DNA of the CDR3 is TGCAGCGTTGACGGTATCGCCTATGGCTACACCTTC.

The chain has TRBV10-3 and TRBJ2-6; D uncertain. The ends were cut back, 1 base at V and 3 bases at J, with 13 bases in the middle. The CDR3 spans 17 residues. Germline lookup yields CDR1 ENHRY and CDR2 SYGVKD. This CDR3 is CAISEFPRVFGANVLTF. The CDR3 nucleotides are TGTGCCATCAGTGAGTTTCCAAGGGTTTTTGGGGCCAACGTCCTGACTTTC.

This clonotype has a count of ten or more. The chain employs TRBV29-1 and TRBJ2-2; 7 positions agree with TRBD1. The CDR3 contains 15 residues. J was trimmed by 0 bases and V by 5 bases; bases with no gene match: 6. Germline CDR1 SQVTM, CDR2 ANQGSEA. The CDR3 protein is CSVTGEGSNTGELFF. The CDR3 DNA sequence: TGCAGCGTTACAGGGGAAGGCTCGAACACCGGGGAGCTGTTTTTT.

Worth noting for this clonotype: No conserved phenylalanine or tryptophan is present at the end of the CDR3, so a read error is the likely explanation. No DNA is shown, since the ends of the CDR3 on it are uncertain; the CDR3 is the one TCRdb lists. The chain carries TRBV7-2 and TRBJ2-7; the table names TRBD1, a call not compared with the DNA. Ends included, the CDR3 has 12 residues. Germline V CDR1 and CDR2: SGHTA, FQGNSA. Here the CDR3 reads CASSSGGFSGPL.

This clonotype occurred many times. The rearrangement uses TRBV12-3 or TRBV12-4 and TRBJ2-5; TRBD1 matches at 8 bases. V dropped 2 bases and J dropped 5; count of bases not matched to a gene: 4. CDR3 length: 14 residues. CDR3 bases: TGTGCCAGCAGTTTATCAGGGGGCTCGGAGACCCAGTACTTC. Its translation: CASSLSGGSETQYF.

This chain uses TRBV29-1 with TRBJ2-7, with D possibly TRBD1 on 5 matching bases. The CDR3 loop spans 13 amino acids. From germline, CDR1 is SQVTM and CDR2 ANQGSEA. Trimming took 3 bases from V and 3 from J, leaving 12 bases between them. This chain's CDR3 is CSVDQGEFYEQYF. Here the CDR3 DNA reads TGCAGCGTTGATCAGGGTGAGTTCTACGAGCAGTACTTC.